Below are 3 T cell receptor beta chains sequenced from a single sample in a study of glioma-infiltrating T cells. Using RNA template, CDR3s of TCR alpha and beta were amplified with iRepertoire arm-PCR. TCRdb ran MiXCR on the multiplex PCR reads and lists one entry per CDR3 protein. The sample lists approximately 400,000 distinct CDR3 sequences, around 38% occurring once. Input material: glioma tissue, nonneoplastic brain tissue, or PBMCs (not recorded which). These receptor sequences come from a human donor with low-grade glioma or glioblastoma, undergoing nonglioma brain surgery, or in good health (not recorded which).

A note on this clonotype: The conserved closing phenylalanine or tryptophan is absent in this CDR3, likely reflecting a read error. CDR3 DNA: TGTGCCAGCAGGTTTCAGGGGGGCACTGAAGCTTTCCTT. It encodes CASRFQGGTEAFL. The rearrangement joins TRBV6-6 to TRBJ1-1; 7 bases fit TRBD1. V lost 6 bases, J lost 4 bases, and 5 bases stayed unmatched. This CDR3 has 13 amino acids. The germline gives CDR1 MNHNY, CDR2 SVGAGI (reference sequence).

This clonotype was counted a single time. The chain recombines TRBV7-2 with TRBJ2-3, with D possibly TRBD2 on 6 matching bases. CDR3 length: 16 amino acids. From germline, CDR1 is SGHTA and CDR2 FQGNSA. Trimming stripped 1 base from V and 3 bases from J, with 14 bases between. In nucleotides, the CDR3 is TGTGCCAGCAGCTTAGTGGCGGGACCCAGAACAGATACGCAGTATTTT. Its protein product is CASSLVAGPRTDTQYF.

A note on this clonotype: A read error is possible here, since a much larger clone lies one base away. The rearrangement uses TRBV27 and TRBJ2-5, with TRBD2 identical over 12 bases. The CDR3 runs 16 residues. CDR1 is MNHEY and CDR2 is SMNVEV in the germline V gene (reference sequence). The DNA of the CDR3 is TGTGCCGGCAGTTTCCGCCCGGGACTAGCGGGAGAGACCCAGTACTTC. It encodes CAGSFRPGLAGETQYF.